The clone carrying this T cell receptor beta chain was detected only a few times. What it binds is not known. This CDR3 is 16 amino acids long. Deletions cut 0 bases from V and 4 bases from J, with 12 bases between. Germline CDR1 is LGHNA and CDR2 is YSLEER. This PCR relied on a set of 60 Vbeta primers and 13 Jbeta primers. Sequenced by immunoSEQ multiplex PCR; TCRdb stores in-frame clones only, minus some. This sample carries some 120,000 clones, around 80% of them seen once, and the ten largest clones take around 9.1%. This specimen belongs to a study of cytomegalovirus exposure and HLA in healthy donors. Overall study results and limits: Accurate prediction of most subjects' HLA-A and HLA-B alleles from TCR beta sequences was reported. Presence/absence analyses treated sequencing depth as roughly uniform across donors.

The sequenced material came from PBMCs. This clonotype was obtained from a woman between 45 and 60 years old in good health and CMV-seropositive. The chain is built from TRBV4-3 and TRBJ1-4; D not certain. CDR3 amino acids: CASSQDLGGFNEKLFF. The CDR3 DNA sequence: TGCGCCAGCAGCCAAGATCTAGGAGGGTTTAATGAAAAACTGTTTTTT.